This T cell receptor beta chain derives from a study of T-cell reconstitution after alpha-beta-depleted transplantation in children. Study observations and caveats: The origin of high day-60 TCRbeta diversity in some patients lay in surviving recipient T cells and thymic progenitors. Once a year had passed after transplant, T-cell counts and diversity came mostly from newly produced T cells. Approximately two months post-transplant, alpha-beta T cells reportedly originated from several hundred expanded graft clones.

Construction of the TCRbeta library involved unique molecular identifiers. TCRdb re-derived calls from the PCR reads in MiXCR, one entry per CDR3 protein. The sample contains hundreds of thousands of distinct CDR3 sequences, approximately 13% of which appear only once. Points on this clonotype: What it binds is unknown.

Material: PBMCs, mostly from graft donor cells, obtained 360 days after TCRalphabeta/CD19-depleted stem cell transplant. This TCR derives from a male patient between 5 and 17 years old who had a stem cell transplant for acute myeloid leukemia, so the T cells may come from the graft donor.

The CDR3 is CAIPGYTPDTQYF. In DNA form, the CDR3 reads TGTGCCATCCCGGGCTATACGCCAGATACGCAGTATTTT. The rearrangement uses TRBV6-1 and TRBJ2-3; D gene uncertain. Trimming shortened V by 10 bases and J by 4 bases, and 15 bases separated the two germline ends. There are 13 residues in the CDR3. Per the germline V gene, CDR1 is MNHNS and CDR2 is SASEGT.